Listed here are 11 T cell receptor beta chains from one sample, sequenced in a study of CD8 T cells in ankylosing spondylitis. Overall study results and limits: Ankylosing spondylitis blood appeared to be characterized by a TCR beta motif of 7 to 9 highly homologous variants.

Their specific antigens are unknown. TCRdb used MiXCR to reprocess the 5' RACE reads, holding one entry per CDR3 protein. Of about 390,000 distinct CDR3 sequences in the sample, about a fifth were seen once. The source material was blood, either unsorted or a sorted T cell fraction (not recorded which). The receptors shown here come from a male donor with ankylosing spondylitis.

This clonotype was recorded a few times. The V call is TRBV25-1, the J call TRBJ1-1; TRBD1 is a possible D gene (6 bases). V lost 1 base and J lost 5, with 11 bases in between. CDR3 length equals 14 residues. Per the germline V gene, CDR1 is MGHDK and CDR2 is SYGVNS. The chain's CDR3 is CASSEWGGRTEAFF. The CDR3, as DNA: TGTGCCAGCAGTGAATGGGGGGGCAGGACTGAAGCTTTCTTT.

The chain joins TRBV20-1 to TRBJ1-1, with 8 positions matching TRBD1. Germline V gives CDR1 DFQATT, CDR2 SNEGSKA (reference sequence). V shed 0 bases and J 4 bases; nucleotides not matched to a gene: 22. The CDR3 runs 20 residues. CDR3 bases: TGCAGTGCTAGAGATCATTTCAGGGGGCAGCTAAAAAAGGAAGGCACTGAAGCTTTCTTT. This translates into CSARDHFRGQLKKEGTEAFF.

CDR3 loop: CSADIGGSGNTIYF. The CDR3 DNA sequence: TGCAGTGCCGATATCGGGGGCTCTGGAAACACCATATATTTT. The V call is TRBV20-1, the J call TRBJ1-3; a weak D match, TRBD1 (5 bases). The CDR3 length is 14 residues. Trimming pared 6 bases from V and 0 bases from J, leaving 12 bases between. CDR1 is DFQATT, CDR2 SNEGSKA, per germline (reference sequence).

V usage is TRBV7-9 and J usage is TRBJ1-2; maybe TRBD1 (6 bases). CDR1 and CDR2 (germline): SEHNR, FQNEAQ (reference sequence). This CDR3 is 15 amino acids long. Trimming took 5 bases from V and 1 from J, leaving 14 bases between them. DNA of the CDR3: TGTGCCAGCAGCCGGAGGGGGATCGGTAACTATGGCTACACCTTC. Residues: CASSRRGIGNYGYTF.

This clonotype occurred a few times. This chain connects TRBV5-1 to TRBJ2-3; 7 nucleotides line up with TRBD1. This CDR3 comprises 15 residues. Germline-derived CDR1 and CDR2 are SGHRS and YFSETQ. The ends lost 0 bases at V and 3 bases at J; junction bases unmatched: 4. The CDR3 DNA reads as TGCGCCAGCAGCTTGGAGGACAGGACGACAGATACGCAGTATTTT. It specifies CASSLEDRTTDTQYF.

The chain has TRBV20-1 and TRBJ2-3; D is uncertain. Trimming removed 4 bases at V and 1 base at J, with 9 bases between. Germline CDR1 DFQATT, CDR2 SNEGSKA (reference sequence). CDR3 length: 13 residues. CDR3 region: CSAIGTGTDTQYF. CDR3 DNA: TGCAGTGCTATCGGAACGGGCACAGATACGCAGTATTTT.

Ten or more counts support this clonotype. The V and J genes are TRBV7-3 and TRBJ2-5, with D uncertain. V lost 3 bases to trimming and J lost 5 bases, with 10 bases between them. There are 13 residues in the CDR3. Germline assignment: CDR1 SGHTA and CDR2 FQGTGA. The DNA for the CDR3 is TGTGCCAGCAGCTTTTGGCTGGGGGAGACCCAGTACTTC. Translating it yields CASSFWLGETQYF. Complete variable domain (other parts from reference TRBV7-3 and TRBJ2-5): GAGVSQTPSNKVTEKGKYVELRCDPISGHTALYWYRQSLGQGPEFLIYFQGTGAADDSGLPNDRFFAVRPEGSVSTLKIQRTERGDSAVYLCASSFWLGETQYFGPGTRLLVL.

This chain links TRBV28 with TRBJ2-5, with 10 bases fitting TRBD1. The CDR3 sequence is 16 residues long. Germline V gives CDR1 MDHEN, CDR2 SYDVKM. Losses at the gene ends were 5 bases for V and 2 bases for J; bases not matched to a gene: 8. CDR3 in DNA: TGTGCCAGCAGTCGGCCGGGACAGGGGATGCAAGAGACCCAGTACTTC. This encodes CASSRPGQGMQETQYF.

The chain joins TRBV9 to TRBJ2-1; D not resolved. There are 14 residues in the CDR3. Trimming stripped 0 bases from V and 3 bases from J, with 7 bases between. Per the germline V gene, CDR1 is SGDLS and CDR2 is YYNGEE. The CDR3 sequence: CASSVDPDYNEQFF. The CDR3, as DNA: TGTGCCAGCAGCGTAGATCCGGACTACAATGAGCAGTTCTTC.

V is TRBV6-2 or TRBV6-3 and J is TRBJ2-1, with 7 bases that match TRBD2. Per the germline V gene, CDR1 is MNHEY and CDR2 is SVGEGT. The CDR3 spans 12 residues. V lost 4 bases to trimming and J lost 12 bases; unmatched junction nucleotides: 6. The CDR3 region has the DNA TGTGCCAGCAGTTCTAAGCGGGAAGGGCAGTTCTTC. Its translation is CASSSKREGQFF.

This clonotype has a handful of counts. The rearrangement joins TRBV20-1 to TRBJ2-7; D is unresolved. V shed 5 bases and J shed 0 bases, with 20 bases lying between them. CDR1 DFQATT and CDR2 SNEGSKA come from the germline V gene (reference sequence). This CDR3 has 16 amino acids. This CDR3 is CSAPTFGALSSYEQYF. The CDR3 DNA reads TGCAGTGCTCCGACCTTTGGAGCGCTTAGCTCCTACGAGCAGTACTTC.